The rows below give T cell receptor beta chains drawn from one sample of a study of vaccination and CD4 T cells after COVID-19. Their specific antigens are unknown. MiXCR was run by TCRdb on the PCR reads, yielding one entry per CDR3 protein. The sample includes roughly 14,000 distinct CDR3 sequences, under 75% of them seen just once. Sequencing was carried out using CD4+ T cells from blood, cultured in vitro. These receptors came from a human donor who had recovered from COVID-19. Each CDR3 is given with its conserved first and last residue. D genes are given only for firm matches. Part of the rows lack a size; the others show once, few, many or a class for expanded clones.

v_gene	d_gene	j_gene	len	abundance	CDR3nt	CDR3aa
TRBV11-2	-	TRBJ1-6	15	few	TGTGCCAGCAGCGGGCGTTCAGGGTCCAATTCACCCCTCCACTTT	CASSGRSGSNSPLHF
TRBV7-9	-	TRBJ2-2	14	-	TGTGCCAGCAGCTTAGCAGGGGTCACCGGGGAGCTGTTTTTT	CASSLAGVTGELFF
TRBV5-5	-	TRBJ1-2	13	-	TGTGCCAGCAGCTTGGTATCAGGGGATGGCTACACCTTC	CASSLVSGDGYTF
TRBV20-1	TRBD1	TRBJ1-2	15	few	TGCAGTGCCTCCCCCGGGACAGCCGGGGACTATGGCTACACCTTC	CSASPGTAGDYGYTF
TRBV11-2	TRBD1	TRBJ2-1	16	-	TGTGCCAGCAGCTTGGACAGGGGTTTCGGATACAATGAGCAGTTCTTC	CASSLDRGFGYNEQFF
TRBV3-1	-	TRBJ2-5	15	few	TGTGCCAGCAGCCTACCCGGGACAAATCTGTTGACCCAGTACTTC	CASSLPGTNLLTQYF
TRBV4-1	TRBD1	TRBJ2-2	15	-	TGCGCCAGCAGCCAAGAAGCGACAGGGGCCGGGGAGCTGTTTTTT	CASSQEATGAGELFF
TRBV7-8	TRBD1	TRBJ1-1	17	-	TGTGCCAGCAGCCCATACGGACAGGGTGCCATGAACACTGAAGCTTTCTTT	CASSPYGQGAMNTEAFF
TRBV19	-	TRBJ2-7	14	once	TGTGCCAGTAGTGCCCTGGGTCGCTCCTACGAGCAGTACTTC	CASSALGRSYEQYF
TRBV29-1	TRBD1	TRBJ1-1	14	-	TGCAGCGTCCGACAGGGGAGTCTTTATGCTGAAGCTTTCTTT	CSVRQGSLYAEAFF
TRBV24-1	-	TRBJ2-2	15	-	TGTGCCAAAACTGAGACGGGGAAGATCACCGGGGAGCTGTTTTTT	CAKTETGKITGELFF
TRBV7-8	-	TRBJ1-2	14	-	TGTGCCAGCAGCTTAAGTAGGGTTAACTATGGCTACACCTTC	CASSLSRVNYGYTF
TRBV7-3	-	TRBJ2-7	14	-	TGTGCCAGCAGCTTAGGCCCCTTGAACTACGAGCAGTACTTC	CASSLGPLNYEQYF
TRBV7-2	TRBD1	TRBJ1-2	12	-	TGTGCCAGCAGTCCAGGGGGACGCGGCTACACCTTC	CASSPGGRGYTF
TRBV30	-	TRBJ2-7	13	-	TGTGCCTGGAGTGTACAGGGTCTTTACGAGCAGTACTTC	CAWSVQGLYEQYF
TRBV27	TRBD2	TRBJ2-7	14	-	TGTGCCAGCAAGAGAGCGGGGGACGCCTACGAGCAGTACTTC	CASKRAGDAYEQYF
TRBV4-1	-	TRBJ1-2	14	-	TGCGCCAGCAGCCAACTCCTCTTCGGGAGGGGCTACACCTTC	CASSQLLFGRGYTF
TRBV6-1	TRBD1	TRBJ2-6	18	-	TGTGCCAGCAGTGAAGCGGGGACAGGTATCGCTGGGGCCAACGTCCTGACTTTC	CASSEAGTGIAGANVLTF
TRBV6-1	-	TRBJ1-1	15	-	TGTGCCAGCAATAAGGGTTTCGGGGGATACACTGAAGCTTTCTTT	CASNKGFGGYTEAFF
TRBV7-2	-	TRBJ1-1	12	-	TGTGCCAGCAGCCTACCTCAGGGTAGTAGTTTCTTT	CASSLPQGSSFF